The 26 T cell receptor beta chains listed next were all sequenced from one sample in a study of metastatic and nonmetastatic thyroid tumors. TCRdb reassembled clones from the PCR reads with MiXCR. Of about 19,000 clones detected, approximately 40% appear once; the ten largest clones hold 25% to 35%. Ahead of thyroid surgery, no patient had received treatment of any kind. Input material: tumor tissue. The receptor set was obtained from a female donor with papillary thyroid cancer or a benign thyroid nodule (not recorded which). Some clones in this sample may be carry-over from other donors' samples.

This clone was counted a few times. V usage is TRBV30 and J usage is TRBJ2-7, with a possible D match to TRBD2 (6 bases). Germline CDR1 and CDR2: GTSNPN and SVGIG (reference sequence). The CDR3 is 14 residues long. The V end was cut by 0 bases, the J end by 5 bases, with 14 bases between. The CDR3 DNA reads TGTGCCTGGAGTGTGTGGGGGGATTCCCACGAGCAGTACTTC. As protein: CAWSVWGDSHEQYF.

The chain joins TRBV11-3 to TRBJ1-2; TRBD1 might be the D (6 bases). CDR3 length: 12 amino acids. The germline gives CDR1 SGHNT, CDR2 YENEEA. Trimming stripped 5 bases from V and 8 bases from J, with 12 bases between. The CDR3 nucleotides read TGTGCCAGCAGCCGGCGGGGGCCGGGCTACACCTTC. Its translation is CASSRRGPGYTF.

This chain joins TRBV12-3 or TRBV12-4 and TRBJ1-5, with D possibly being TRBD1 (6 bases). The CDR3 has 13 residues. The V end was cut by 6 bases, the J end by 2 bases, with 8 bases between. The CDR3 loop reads CASSAGGNQPQHF. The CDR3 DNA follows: TGTGCCAGCAGCGCAGGGGGCAATCAGCCCCAGCATTTT.

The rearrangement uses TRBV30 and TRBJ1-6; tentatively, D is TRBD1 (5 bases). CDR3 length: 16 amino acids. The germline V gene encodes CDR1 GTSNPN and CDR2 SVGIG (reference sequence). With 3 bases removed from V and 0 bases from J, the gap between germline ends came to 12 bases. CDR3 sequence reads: CAWRDPGSSYNSPLHF. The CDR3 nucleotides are TGTGCCTGGAGGGATCCAGGGTCCTCCTATAATTCACCCCTCCACTTT. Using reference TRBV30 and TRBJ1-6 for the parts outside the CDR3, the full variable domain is SQTIHQWPATLVQPVGSPLSLECTVEGTSNPNLYWYRQAAGRGLQLLFYSVGIGQISSEVPQNLSASRPQDRQFILSSKKLLLSDSGFYLCAWRDPGSSYNSPLHFGNGTRLTVT.

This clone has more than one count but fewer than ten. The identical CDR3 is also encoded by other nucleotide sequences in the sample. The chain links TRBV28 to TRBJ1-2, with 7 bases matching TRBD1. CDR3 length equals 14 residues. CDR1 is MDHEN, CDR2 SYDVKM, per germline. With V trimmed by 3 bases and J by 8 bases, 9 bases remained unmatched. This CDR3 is CASSFALGGSGYTF. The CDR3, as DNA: TGTGCCAGCAGTTTCGCATTAGGGGGCTCAGGCTACACCTTC.

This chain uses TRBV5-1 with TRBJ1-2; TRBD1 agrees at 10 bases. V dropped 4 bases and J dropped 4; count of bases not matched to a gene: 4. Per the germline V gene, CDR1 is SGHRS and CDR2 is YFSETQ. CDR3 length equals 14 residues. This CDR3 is CASSQGQGFYGYTF. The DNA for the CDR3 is TGCGCCAGCAGCCAGGGACAGGGGTTCTATGGCTACACCTTC.

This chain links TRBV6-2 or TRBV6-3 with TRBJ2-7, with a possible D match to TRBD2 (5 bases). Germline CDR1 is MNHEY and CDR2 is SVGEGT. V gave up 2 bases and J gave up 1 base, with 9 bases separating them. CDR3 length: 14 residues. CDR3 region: CASSYREPSYEQYF. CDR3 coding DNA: TGTGCCAGCAGTTACCGGGAACCGTCCTACGAGCAGTACTTC.

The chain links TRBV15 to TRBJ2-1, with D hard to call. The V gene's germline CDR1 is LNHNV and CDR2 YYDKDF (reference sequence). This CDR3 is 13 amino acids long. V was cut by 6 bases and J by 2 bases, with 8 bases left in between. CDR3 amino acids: CATSKPTYNEQFF. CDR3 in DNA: TGTGCCACCAGTAAACCGACCTACAATGAGCAGTTCTTC.

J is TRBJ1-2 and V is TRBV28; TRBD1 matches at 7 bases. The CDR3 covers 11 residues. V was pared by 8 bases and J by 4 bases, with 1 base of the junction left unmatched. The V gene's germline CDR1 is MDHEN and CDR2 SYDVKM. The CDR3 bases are TGTGCCAGCGGGACAGTCTATGGCTACACCTTC. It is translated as CASGTVYGYTF.

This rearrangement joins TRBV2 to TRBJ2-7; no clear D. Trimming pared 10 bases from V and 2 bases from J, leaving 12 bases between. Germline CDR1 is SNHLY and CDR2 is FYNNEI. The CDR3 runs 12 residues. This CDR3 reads CAKAVTAYEQYF. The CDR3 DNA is TGTGCCAAGGCCGTGACCGCCTACGAGCAGTACTTC.

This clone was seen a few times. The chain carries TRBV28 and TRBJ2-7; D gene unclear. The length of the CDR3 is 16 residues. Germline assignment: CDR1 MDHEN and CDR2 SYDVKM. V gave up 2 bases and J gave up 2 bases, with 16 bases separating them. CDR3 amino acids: CASSLKPPRHTYEQYF. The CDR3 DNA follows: TGTGCCAGCAGTTTAAAGCCCCCCCGGCATACCTACGAGCAGTACTTC. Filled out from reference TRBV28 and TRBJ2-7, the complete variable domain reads DVKVTQSSRYLVKRTGEKVFLECVQDMDHENMFWYRQDPGLGLRLIYFSYDVKMKEKGDIPEGYSVSREKKERFSLILESASTNQTSMYLCASSLKPPRHTYEQYFGPGTRLTVT.

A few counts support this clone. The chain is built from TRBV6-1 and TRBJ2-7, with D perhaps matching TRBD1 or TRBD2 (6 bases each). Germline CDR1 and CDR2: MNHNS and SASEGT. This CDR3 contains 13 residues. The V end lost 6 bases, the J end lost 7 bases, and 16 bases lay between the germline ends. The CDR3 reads CASSQTGAGEQYF. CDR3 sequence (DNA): TGTGCCAGCAGCCAAACGGGGGCAGGGGAGCAGTACTTC.

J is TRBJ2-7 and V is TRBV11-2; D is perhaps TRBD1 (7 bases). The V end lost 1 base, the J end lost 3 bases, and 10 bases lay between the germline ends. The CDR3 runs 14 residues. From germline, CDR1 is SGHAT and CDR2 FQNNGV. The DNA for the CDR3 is TGTGCCAGCAGCTTAGGCCAGGGGGGCTACGAGCAGTACTTC. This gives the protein CASSLGQGGYEQYF.

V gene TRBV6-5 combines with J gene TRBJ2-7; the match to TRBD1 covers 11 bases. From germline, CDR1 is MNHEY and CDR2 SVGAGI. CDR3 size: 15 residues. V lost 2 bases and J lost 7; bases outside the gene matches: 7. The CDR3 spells CASSYPGQGVWEQYF. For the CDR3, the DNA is TGTGCCAGCAGTTACCCGGGACAGGGGGTTTGGGAGCAGTACTTC.

In nucleotides, the CDR3 is TGTGCCAGCAGCCAAGATAGCCCCCGGGGAGCGCGGAATGAGCAGTTCTTC. This translates into CASSQDSPRGARNEQFF. The chain combines TRBV4-2 with TRBJ2-1, with a possible D match to TRBD2 (5 bases). V was pared by 0 bases and J by 7 bases, with 19 bases between. This CDR3 contains 17 residues. Germline CDR1 LGHNA, CDR2 YNFKEQ.

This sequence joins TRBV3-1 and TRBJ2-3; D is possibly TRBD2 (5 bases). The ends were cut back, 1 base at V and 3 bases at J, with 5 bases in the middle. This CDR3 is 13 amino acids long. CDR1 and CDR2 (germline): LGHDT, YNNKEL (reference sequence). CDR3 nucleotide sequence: TGTGCCAGCAGCCAAGGAGGGACAGATACGCAGTATTTT. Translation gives CASSQGGTDTQYF.

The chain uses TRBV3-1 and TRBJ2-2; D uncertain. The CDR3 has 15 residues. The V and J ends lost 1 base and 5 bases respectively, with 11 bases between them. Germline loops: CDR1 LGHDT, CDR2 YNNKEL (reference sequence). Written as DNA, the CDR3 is TGTGCCAGCAGCCAAGCCCCCGTGAAGACCGGGGAGCTGTTTTTT. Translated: CASSQAPVKTGELFF.

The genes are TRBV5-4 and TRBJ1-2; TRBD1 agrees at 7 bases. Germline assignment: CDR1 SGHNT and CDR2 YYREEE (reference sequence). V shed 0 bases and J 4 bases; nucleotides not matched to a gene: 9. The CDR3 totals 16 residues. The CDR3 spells CASSLADRTGPYGYTF. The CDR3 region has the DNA TGTGCCAGCAGCTTGGCGGACAGGACAGGTCCCTATGGCTACACCTTC.

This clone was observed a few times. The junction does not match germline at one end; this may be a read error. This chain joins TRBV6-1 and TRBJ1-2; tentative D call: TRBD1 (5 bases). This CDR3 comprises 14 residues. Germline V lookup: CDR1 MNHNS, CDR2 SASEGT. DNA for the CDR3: TGTGCCAGCAGAGAAGGGACGTCACGGTCGGGCTACACCTTC. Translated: CASREGTSRSGYTF.

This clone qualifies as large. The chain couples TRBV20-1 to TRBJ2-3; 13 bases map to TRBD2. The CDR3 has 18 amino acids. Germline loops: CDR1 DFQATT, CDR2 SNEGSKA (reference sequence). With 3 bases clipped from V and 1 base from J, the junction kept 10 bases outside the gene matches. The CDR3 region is CSASDATSGGLGTDTQYF. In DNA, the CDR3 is TGCAGTGCTAGCGATGCGACTAGCGGGGGGCTGGGCACAGATACGCAGTATTTT.

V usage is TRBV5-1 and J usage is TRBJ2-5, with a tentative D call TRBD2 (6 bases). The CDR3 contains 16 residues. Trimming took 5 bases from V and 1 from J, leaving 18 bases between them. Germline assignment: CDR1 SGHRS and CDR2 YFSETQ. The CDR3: CASRGDPLGGQETQYF. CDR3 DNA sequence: TGCGCCAGCAGAGGTGATCCCTTGGGGGGCCAAGAGACCCAGTACTTC.

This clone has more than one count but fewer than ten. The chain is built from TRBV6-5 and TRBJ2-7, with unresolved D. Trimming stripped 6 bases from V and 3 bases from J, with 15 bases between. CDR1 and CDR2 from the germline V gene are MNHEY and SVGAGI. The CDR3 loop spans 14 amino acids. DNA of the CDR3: TGTGCCAGCAGCTTACAGTGGCAGAGCTACGAGCAGTACTTC. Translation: CASSLQWQSYEQYF.

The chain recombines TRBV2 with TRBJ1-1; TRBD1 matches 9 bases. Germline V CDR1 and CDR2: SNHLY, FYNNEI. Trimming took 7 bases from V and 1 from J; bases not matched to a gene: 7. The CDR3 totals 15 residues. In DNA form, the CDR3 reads TGTGCCAGCATTGGAGACAGGGGGGAGAACACTGAAGCTTTCTTT. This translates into CASIGDRGENTEAFF.

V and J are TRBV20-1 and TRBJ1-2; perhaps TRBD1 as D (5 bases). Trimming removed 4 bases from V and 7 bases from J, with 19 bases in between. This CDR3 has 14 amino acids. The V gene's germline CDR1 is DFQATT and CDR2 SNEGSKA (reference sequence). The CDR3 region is CSAKQTPAGLGYTF. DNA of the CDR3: TGCAGTGCTAAACAGACGCCGGCGGGACTTGGCTACACCTTC.

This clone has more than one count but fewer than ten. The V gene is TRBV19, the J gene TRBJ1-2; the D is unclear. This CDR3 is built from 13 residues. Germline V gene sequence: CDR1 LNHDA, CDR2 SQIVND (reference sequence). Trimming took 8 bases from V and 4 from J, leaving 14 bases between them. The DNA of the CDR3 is TGTGCCAGTTGGGAATCTTTGGGCTATGGCTACACCTTC. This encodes CASWESLGYGYTF.

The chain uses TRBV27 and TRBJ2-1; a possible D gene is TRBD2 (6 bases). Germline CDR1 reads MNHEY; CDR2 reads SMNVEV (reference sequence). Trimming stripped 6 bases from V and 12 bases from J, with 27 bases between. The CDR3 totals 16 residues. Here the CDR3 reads CASRPQVGKTSAGQFF. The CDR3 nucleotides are TGTGCCAGCAGACCTCAGGTTGGCAAGACTAGTGCGGGGCAGTTCTTC.